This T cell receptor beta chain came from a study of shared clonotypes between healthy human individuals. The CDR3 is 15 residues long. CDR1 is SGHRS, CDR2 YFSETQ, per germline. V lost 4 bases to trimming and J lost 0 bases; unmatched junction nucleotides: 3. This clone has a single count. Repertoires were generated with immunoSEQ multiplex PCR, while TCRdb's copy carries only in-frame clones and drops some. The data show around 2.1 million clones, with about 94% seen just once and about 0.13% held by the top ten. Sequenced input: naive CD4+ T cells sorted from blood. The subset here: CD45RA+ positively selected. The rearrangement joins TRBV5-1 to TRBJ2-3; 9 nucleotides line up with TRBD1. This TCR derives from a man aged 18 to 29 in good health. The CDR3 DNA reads TGCGCCAGCAGCCCGACAGGGGGTAGCACAGATACGCAGTATTTT. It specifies CASSPTGGSTDTQYF.